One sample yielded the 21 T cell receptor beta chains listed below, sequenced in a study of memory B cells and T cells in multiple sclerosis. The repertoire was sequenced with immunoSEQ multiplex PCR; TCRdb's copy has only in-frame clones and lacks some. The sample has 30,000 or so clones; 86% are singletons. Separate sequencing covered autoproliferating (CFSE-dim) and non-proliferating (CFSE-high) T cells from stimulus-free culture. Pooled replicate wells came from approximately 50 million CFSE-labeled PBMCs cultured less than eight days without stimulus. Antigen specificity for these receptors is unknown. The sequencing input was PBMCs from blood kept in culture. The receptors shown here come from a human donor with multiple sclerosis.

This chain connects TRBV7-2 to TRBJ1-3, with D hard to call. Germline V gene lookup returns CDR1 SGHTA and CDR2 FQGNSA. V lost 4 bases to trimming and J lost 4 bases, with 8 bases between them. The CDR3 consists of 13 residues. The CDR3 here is CASSYSAGNTIYF. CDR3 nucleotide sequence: TGTGCCAGCAGCTACAGTGCGGGAAACACCATATATTTT.

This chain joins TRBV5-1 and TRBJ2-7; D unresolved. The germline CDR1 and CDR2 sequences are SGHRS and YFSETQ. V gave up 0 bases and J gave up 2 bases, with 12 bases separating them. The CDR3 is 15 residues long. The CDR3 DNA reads TGCGCCAGCAGCTTGGCTGAGGACGCTACCTACGAGCAGTACTTC. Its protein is CASSLAEDATYEQYF.

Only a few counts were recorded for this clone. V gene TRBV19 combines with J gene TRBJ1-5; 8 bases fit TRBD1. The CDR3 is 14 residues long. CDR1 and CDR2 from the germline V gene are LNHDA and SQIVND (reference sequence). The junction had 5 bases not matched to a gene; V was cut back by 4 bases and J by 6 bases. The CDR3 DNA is TGTGCCAGTAGTAGAGACAGGGGTAGTCAGCCCCAGCATTTT. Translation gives CASSRDRGSQPQHF.

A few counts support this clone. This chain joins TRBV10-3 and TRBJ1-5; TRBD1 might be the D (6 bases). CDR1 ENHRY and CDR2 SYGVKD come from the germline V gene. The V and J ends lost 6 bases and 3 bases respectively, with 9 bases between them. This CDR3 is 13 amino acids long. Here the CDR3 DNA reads TGTGCCATCAGACAGGGTTTCAATCAGCCCCAGCATTTT. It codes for CAIRQGFNQPQHF.

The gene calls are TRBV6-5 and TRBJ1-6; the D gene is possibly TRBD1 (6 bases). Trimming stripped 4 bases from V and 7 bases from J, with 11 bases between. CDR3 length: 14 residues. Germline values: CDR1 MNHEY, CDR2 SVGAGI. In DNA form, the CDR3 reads TGTGCCAGCAGTTGGACAGTTATGAATTCACCCCTCCACTTT. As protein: CASSWTVMNSPLHF.

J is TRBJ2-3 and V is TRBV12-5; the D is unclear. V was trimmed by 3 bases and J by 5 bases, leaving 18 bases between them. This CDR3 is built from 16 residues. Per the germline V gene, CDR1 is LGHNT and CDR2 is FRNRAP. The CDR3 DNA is TGTGCTAGTGGTTTTCGGGCAGGAGTAGTTGGAGATACGCAGTATTTT. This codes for CASGFRAGVVGDTQYF. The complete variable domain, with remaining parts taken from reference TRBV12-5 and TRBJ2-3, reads DARVTQTPRHKVTEMGQEVTMRCQPILGHNTVFWYRQTMMQGLELLAYFRNRAPLDDSGMPKDRFSAEMPDATLATLKIQPSEPRDSAVYFCASGFRAGVVGDTQYFGPGTRLTVL.

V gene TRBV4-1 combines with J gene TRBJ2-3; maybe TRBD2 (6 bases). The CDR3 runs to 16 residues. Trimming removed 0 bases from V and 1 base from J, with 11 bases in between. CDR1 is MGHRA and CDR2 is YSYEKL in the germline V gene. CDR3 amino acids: CASSQEGWGGTDTQYF. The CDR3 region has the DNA TGCGCCAGCAGCCAAGAGGGGTGGGGGGGCACAGATACGCAGTATTTT.

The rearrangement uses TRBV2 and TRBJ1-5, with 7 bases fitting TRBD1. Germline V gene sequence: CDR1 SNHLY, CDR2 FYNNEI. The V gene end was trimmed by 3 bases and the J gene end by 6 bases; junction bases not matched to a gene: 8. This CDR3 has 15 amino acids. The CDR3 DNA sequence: TGTGCCAGCAGTGAGTTAACAGGGGTAGGTCAGCCCCAGCATTTT. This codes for CASSELTGVGQPQHF.

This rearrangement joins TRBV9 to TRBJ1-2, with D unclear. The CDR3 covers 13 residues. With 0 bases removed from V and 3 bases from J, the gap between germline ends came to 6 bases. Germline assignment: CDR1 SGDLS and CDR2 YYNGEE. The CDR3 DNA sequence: TGTGCCAGCAGCGTAGATGATTACTATGGCTACACCTTC. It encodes CASSVDDYYGYTF.

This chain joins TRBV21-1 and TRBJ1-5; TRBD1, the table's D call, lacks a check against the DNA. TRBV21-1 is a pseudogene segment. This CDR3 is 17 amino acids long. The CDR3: CASSKVRRQGTGQPQHF. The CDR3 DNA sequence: TGTGCCAGCAGCAAAGTTAGGAGACAGGGAACGGGTCAGCCCCAGCATTTT.

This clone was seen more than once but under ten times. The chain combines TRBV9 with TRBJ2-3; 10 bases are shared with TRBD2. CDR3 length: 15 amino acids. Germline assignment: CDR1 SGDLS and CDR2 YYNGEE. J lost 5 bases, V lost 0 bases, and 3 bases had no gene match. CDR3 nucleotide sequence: TGTGCCAGCAGCGTAGTGGCTAGCGGGGGAGATACGCAGTATTTT. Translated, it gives CASSVVASGGDTQYF.

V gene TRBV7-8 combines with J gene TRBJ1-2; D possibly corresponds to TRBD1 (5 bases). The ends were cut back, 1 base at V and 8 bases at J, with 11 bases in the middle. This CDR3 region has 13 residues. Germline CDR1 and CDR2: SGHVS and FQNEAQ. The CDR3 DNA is TGTGCCAGCAGCTTAGGAGGGGACGGCGGCTACACCTTC. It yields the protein CASSLGGDGGYTF.

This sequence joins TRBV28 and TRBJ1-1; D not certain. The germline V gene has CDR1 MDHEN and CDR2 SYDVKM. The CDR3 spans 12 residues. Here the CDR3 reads CSSDGMNTEAFF. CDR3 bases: TGTTCCTCGGACGGGATGAACACTGAAGCTTTCTTT.

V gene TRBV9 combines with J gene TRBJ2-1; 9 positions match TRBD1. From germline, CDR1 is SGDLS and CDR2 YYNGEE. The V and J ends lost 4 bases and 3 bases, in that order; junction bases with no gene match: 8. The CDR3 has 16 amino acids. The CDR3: CASSPRQGVLYNEQFF. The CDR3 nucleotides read TGTGCCAGCAGCCCTAGACAGGGGGTGCTCTACAATGAGCAGTTCTTC.

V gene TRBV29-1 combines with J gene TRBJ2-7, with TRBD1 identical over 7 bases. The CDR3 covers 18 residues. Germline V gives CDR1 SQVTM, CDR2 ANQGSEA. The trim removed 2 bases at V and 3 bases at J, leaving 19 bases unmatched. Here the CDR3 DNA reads TGCAGCGTTGAAATTAGGGGGCGCAGGCCCCGCGCATACTACGAGCAGTACTTC. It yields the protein CSVEIRGRRPRAYYEQYF.

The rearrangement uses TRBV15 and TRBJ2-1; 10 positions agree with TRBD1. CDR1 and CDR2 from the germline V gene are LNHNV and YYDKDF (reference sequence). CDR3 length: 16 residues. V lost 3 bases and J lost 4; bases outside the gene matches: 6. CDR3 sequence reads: CATSRVRQGAYNEQFF. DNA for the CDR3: TGTGCCACCAGCAGGGTGAGACAGGGGGCTTACAATGAGCAGTTCTTC.

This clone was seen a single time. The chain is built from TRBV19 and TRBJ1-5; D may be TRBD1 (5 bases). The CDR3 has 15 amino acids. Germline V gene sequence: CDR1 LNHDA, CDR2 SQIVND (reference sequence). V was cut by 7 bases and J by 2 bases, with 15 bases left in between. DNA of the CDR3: TGTGCCAGTACCCCAAGGGGTTTTGGCAATCAGCCCCAGCATTTT. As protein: CASTPRGFGNQPQHF.

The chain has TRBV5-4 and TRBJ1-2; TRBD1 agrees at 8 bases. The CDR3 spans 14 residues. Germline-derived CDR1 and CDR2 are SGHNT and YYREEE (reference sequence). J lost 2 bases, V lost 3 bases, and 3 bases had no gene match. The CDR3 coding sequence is TGTGCCAGCAGCTCCCGGACAGGGAACTATGGCTACACCTTC. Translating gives CASSSRTGNYGYTF.

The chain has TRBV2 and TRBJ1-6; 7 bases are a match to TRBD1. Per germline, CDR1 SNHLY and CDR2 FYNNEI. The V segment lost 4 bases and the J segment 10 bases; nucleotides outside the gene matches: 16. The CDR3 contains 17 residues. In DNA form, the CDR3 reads TGTGCCAGCAGTGGAAGTTCCCCCAGAAAGGGGGCCTCACCCCTCCACTTT. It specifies CASSGSSPRKGASPLHF.

For the CDR3, the DNA is TGCGCCACTATGACCTCATCTAGCGAGCAGTACTTC. Encoded protein: CATMTSSSEQYF. The chain employs TRBV10-1 and TRBJ2-7, with unresolved D. The length of the CDR3 is 12 residues. Germline assignment: CDR1 WNHNN and CDR2 SYGVQD (reference sequence). V lost 10 bases, J lost 6 bases, and 16 bases lay in between.

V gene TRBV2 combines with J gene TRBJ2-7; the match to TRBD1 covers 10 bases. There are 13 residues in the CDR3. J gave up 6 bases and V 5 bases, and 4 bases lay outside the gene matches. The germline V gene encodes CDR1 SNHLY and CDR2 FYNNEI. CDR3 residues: CASSYDRGREQYF. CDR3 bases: TGTGCCAGCAGTTATGACAGGGGGCGCGAGCAGTACTTC.